This T cell receptor (beta chain) was observed in a study of blood T cell repertoires in COVID-19. At the level of the study: Specimens from acute and convalescent COVID-19 originated in the United States, Italy and Spain.

As originally analysed: Researchers report that nucleated cell counts were estimated from reference gene primer amplification. Only in-frame clones appear in the TCRdb table, and some are missing; sequencing was by immunoSEQ multiplex PCR. V, J and clone size are taken as reported in that table, and D and trimming were inferred from the DNA itself. The sample includes around 110,000 clones, roughly 80% of them seen just once. Germline V gene data show CDR1 as SGHRS and CDR2 as YFSETQ. The CDR3 is made up of 14 amino acids. V shed 8 bases and J shed 0 bases, with 11 bases lying between them. Sequencing was done on a sample of peripheral blood. The sequence derives from a man between 65 and 85 years old with acute or convalescent COVID-19. V and J are TRBV5-1 and TRBJ2-2; tentatively, D is TRBD2 (6 bases). CDR3 sequence reads: CASRRGTNTGELFF. The CDR3 nucleotides are TGCGCCAGTCGACGGGGGACGAACACCGGGGAGCTGTTTTTT.